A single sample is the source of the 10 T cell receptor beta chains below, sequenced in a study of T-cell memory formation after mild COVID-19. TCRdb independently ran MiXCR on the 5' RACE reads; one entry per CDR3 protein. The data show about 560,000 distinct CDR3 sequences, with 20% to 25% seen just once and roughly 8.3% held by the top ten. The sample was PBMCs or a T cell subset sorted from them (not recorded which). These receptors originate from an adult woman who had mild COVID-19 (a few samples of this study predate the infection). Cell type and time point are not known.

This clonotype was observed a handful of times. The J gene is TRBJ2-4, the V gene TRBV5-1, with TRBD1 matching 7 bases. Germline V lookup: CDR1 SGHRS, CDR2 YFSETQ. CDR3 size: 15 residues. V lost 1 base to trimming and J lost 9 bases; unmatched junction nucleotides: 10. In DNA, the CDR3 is TGCGCCAGCAGCTTGCGAGGGGGCGAAGGGAGCATTCAGTACTTC. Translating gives CASSLRGGEGSIQYF.

CDR3 protein: CASSLDSVGYTF. CDR3 nucleotide sequence: TGTGCCAGCAGCTTAGATAGTGTCGGCTACACCTTC. This chain links TRBV7-9 with TRBJ1-2; D unresolved. Germline CDR1 reads SEHNR; CDR2 reads FQNEAQ (reference sequence). The CDR3 covers 12 residues. The V and J ends lost 1 base and 8 bases respectively, with 8 bases between them.

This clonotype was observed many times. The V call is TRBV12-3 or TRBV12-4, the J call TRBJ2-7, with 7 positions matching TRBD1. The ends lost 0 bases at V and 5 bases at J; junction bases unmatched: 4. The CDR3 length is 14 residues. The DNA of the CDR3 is TGTGCCAGCAGTTTAGCGGGGACAGCGAACGAGCAGTACTTC. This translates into CASSLAGTANEQYF.

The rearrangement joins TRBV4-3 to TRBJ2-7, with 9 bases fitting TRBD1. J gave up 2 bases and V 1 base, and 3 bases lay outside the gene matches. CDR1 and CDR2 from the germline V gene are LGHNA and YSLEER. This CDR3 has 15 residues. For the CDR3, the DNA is TGCGCCAGCAGCCAAGCCAGACAGGGGGCCTACGAGCAGTACTTC. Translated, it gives CASSQARQGAYEQYF.

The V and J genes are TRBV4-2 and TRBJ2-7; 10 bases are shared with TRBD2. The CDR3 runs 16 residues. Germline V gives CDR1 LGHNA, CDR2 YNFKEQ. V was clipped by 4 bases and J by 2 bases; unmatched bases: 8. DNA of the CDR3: TGTGCCAGCAGCCTATCCTGGACTAGCGGAACCTACGAGCAGTACTTC. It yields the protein CASSLSWTSGTYEQYF.

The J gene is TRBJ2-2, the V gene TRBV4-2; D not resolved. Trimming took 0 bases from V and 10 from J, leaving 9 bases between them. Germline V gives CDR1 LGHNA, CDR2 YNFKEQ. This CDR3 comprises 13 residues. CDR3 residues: CASSQDLLEELFF. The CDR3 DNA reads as TGTGCCAGCAGCCAAGATTTACTGGAGGAGCTGTTTTTT.

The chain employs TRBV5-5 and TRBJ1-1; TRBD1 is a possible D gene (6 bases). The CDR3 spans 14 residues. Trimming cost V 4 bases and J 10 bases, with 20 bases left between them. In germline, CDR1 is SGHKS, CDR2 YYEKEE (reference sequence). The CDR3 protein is CASSPAGVRWAAFF. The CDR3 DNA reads TGTGCCAGCAGCCCCGCAGGGGTGCGATGGGCAGCTTTCTTT.

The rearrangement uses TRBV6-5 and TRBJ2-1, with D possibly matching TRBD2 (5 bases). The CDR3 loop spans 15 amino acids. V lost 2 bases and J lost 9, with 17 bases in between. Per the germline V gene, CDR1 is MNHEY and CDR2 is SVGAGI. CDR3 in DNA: TGTGCCAGCAGTTACAGTGGGCCGGGGTCATCTGAGCAGTTCTTC. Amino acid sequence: CASSYSGPGSSEQFF.

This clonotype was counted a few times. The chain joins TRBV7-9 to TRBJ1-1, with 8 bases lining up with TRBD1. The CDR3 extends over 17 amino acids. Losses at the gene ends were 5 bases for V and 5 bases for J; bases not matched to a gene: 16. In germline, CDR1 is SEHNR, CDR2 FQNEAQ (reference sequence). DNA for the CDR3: TGTGCCAGCAGCACAGTCCCGGGACAGGCCCCAATGACTGAAGCTTTCTTT. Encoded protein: CASSTVPGQAPMTEAFF.

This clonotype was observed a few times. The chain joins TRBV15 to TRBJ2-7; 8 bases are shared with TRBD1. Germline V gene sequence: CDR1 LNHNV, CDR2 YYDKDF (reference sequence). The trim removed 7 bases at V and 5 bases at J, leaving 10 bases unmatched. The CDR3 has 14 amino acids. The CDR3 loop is CATTNRGELDEQYF. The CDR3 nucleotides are TGTGCCACCACGAACAGGGGGGAACTGGACGAGCAGTACTTC.